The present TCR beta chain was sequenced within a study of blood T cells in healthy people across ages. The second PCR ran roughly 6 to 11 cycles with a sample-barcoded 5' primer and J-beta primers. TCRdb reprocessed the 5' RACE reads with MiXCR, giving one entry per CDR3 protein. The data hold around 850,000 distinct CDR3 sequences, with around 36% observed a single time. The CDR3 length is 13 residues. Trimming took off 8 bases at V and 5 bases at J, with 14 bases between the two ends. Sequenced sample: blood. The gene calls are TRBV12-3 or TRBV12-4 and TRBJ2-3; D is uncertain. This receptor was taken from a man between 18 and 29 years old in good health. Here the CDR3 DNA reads TGTGCCAGCTCGAAGATCGCCGGAGATACGCAGTATTTT. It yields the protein CASSKIAGDTQYF.